These 22 T cell receptor beta chains were sequenced from one sample in a study of blood T cell repertoires in COVID-19 (dated by TCRdb to 2020 to 2022). Libraries were built with the immunoSEQ multiplex PCR assay. Not all clones reach the TCRdb copy of this immuneACCESS table, which keeps in-frame sequences only. Checked studies attribute under half of the gap to unresolved V genes and leave the rest unexplained. This sample is represented by 250,000 or so clones; roughly four fifths of them were singletons. The ten largest clonotypes hold approximately 1.8% of the sample. The sample comprised PBMCs or T cells enriched from blood (not recorded which). The receptor source for this set is a man in his sixties who had recovered from COVID-19.

The rearrangement links TRBV15 to TRBJ1-2; D call uncertain. Germline V CDR1 and CDR2: LNHNV, YYDKDF (reference sequence). The CDR3 is 12 amino acids. V was trimmed by 0 bases and J by 8 bases, leaving 7 bases between them. The CDR3 loop reads CATSREEGGYTF. The CDR3 DNA is TGTGCCACCAGCAGAGAGGAGGGAGGCTACACCTTC.

The chain joins TRBV6-5 to TRBJ2-7; the D gene is possibly TRBD1 (5 bases). The CDR3 sequence is 11 residues long. Germline V lookup: CDR1 MNHEY, CDR2 SVGAGI. Trimming removed 6 bases from V and 2 bases from J, with 5 bases in between. The DNA for the CDR3 is TGTGCCAGCAGGGACACCTACGAGCAGTACTTC. Translated: CASRDTYEQYF.

The CDR3 region has the DNA TGCGCCAGCAGCCTGGGGACAGGCAGCCAGCCCCAGCATTTT. This encodes CASSLGTGSQPQHF. This chain joins TRBV5-1 and TRBJ1-5; 8 nucleotides line up with TRBD1. This CDR3 region has 14 residues. Losses at the gene ends were 4 bases for V and 7 bases for J; bases not matched to a gene: 7. Germline V gene data show CDR1 as SGHRS and CDR2 as YFSETQ.

The chain is built from TRBV6-5 and TRBJ1-6; D gene unclear. The CDR3 sequence is 13 residues long. Germline lookup yields CDR1 MNHEY and CDR2 SVGAGI. The ends were cut back, 7 bases at V and 7 bases at J, with 11 bases in the middle. The chain's CDR3 is CASTPRGNSPLHF. The CDR3 region has the DNA TGTGCCAGCACACCTCGGGGAAATTCACCCCTCCACTTT.

The rearrangement joins TRBV11-3 to TRBJ2-1; maybe TRBD1 (5 bases). CDR1 and CDR2 (germline): SGHNT, YENEEA. V lost 1 base, J lost 6 bases, and 13 bases lay in between. The CDR3 loop spans 15 amino acids. The CDR3: CASSLVGADVNEQFF. In DNA, the CDR3 is TGTGCCAGCAGCTTAGTAGGGGCTGACGTCAATGAGCAGTTCTTC.

The chain couples TRBV5-4 to TRBJ1-2; weak D call: TRBD1 (6 bases). The CDR3 spans 16 residues. V lost 0 bases and J lost 8, with 20 bases in between. The V gene's germline CDR1 is SGHNT and CDR2 YYREEE (reference sequence). CDR3 loop: CASSLAGGQGNRGYTF. Here the CDR3 DNA reads TGTGCCAGCAGCTTGGCCGGGGGGCAGGGAAATAGGGGCTACACCTTC.

The chain joins TRBV6-5 to TRBJ1-2; 7 bases match TRBD1. Looked up from germline, CDR1 is MNHEY and CDR2 is SVGAGI. The CDR3 is made up of 14 amino acids. The ends lost 6 bases at V and 2 bases at J; junction bases unmatched: 6. For the CDR3, the DNA is TGTGCCAGCAGGCTGGACAGGTCAAACTATGGCTACACCTTC. Translating gives CASRLDRSNYGYTF.

The V call is TRBV12-5, the J call TRBJ1-4, with D possibly TRBD1 on 5 matching bases. CDR3 length: 15 amino acids. The germline gives CDR1 LGHNT, CDR2 FRNRAP. Trimming removed 0 bases from V and 7 bases from J, with 12 bases in between. The CDR3 region is CASGLVRGRGEKLFF. DNA of the CDR3: TGTGCTAGTGGTTTGGTACGGGGGAGAGGTGAAAAACTGTTTTTT.

The V and J genes are TRBV7-2 and TRBJ2-5, with TRBD2 matching over 8 bases. The CDR3 loop spans 15 amino acids. Germline CDR1 and CDR2: SGHTA and FQGNSA. Trimming took 2 bases from V and 4 from J; bases not matched to a gene: 6. The DNA of the CDR3 is TGTGCCAGCAGCTTAAACGGGGGGGCCATAGAGACCCAGTACTTC. It is translated as CASSLNGGAIETQYF.

The chain combines TRBV2 with TRBJ1-2, with 7 nucleotides matching TRBD1. The J segment lost 8 bases and the V segment lost 6 bases, leaving 6 bases of the junction unmatched. In germline, CDR1 is SNHLY, CDR2 FYNNEI. CDR3 length: 12 amino acids. In DNA, the CDR3 is TGTGCCAGCAGAGGACAGGCGGGAGGCTACACCTTC. This encodes CASRGQAGGYTF.

This clone was seen more than once but under ten times. V usage is TRBV2 and J usage is TRBJ1-2; no clear D. With 7 bases removed from V and 5 bases from J, the gap between germline ends came to 8 bases. The CDR3 is 11 residues long. Germline CDR1 reads SNHLY; CDR2 reads FYNNEI. CDR3 coding DNA: TGTGCCAGCATGGGAGGGTATGGCTACACCTTC. It codes for CASMGGYGYTF.

A word on this clone: Within the sample, other DNA sequences also encode this same CDR3. The V and J genes are TRBV10-3 and TRBJ1-5; 9 nucleotides align to TRBD1. The germline gives CDR1 ENHRY, CDR2 SYGVKD. J was trimmed by 2 bases and V by 6 bases; bases with no gene match: 2. The CDR3 has 14 residues. Here the CDR3 DNA reads TGTGCCATCAGGGGGGACAGGGGCAATCAGCCCCAGCATTTT. Its translation is CAIRGDRGNQPQHF.

The J gene is TRBJ2-7, the V gene TRBV6-5; possible D gene TRBD1, 6 bases. Trimming took off 8 bases at V and 2 bases at J, with 13 bases between the two ends. The CDR3 has 13 amino acids. The germline gives CDR1 MNHEY, CDR2 SVGAGI. The CDR3 spells CASAIGTPYEQYF. The CDR3 DNA reads as TGTGCCAGCGCGATCGGGACACCCTACGAGCAGTACTTC.

The sample holds many counts of this clone. This chain joins TRBV10-3 and TRBJ1-1; tentatively, D is TRBD1 (6 bases). The CDR3 is 16 amino acids. V lost 3 bases, J lost 5 bases, and 19 bases lay in between. The V gene's germline CDR1 is ENHRY and CDR2 SYGVKD. CDR3 loop: CAISDTNRVEWTEAFF. CDR3 coding DNA: TGTGCCATCAGTGACACCAACAGGGTTGAATGGACTGAAGCTTTCTTT.

In its sample, this clone was seen a few times. The chain uses TRBV11-2 and TRBJ2-7; TRBD2 agrees at 7 bases. This CDR3 comprises 15 residues. CDR1 is SGHAT and CDR2 is FQNNGV in the germline V gene. V lost 2 bases, J lost 1 base, and 5 bases stayed unmatched. This CDR3 is CASSLRTAGSYEQYF. The CDR3 bases are TGTGCCAGCAGCTTACGCACAGCGGGGTCCTACGAGCAGTACTTC.

V and J are TRBV6-5 and TRBJ2-7, with TRBD1 matching 10 bases. The V gene end was trimmed by 6 bases and the J gene end by 2 bases; junction bases not matched to a gene: 4. The germline gives CDR1 MNHEY, CDR2 SVGAGI. The CDR3 is made up of 14 amino acids. CDR3 nucleotides: TGTGCCAGCAGGCGGGACAGGGGTCCCTACGAGCAGTACTTC. Its translation: CASRRDRGPYEQYF.

V and J are TRBV3-1 (or the pseudogene TRBV3-2) and TRBJ2-3, with 16 bases that match TRBD2. Germline CDR1 LGHDT, CDR2 YNNKEL (reference sequence). CDR3 size: 17 residues. The trim removed 3 bases at V and 9 bases at J, leaving 9 bases unmatched. The CDR3 DNA reads TGTGCCAGCAGCCAGACCGGGACTAGCGGGGGGGCCGTCACGCAGTATTTT. The encoded protein is CASSQTGTSGGAVTQYF.

The V gene is TRBV4-2, the J gene TRBJ1-5; the match to TRBD1 covers 8 bases. The CDR3 has 15 residues. The germline V gene encodes CDR1 LGHNA and CDR2 YNFKEQ. V shed 1 base, J shed 7 bases, and the junction held 6 bases outside the gene matches. In DNA form, the CDR3 reads TGTGCCAGCAGCCAAGGGGTTGACAGGGGCCAGCCCCAGCATTTT. Amino acid sequence: CASSQGVDRGQPQHF.

The CDR3 nucleotides read TGTGCCAGCAGCTCGCGGTTAGCGGTAGGTGACTATGGCTACACCTTC. Translation gives CASSSRLAVGDYGYTF. V gene TRBV5-5 combines with J gene TRBJ1-2; D is ambiguous. This CDR3 comprises 16 residues. Trimming removed 3 bases from V and 3 bases from J, with 18 bases in between. Per the germline V gene, CDR1 is SGHKS and CDR2 is YYEKEE (reference sequence).

CDR3 DNA sequence: TGTGCCAGCAGCTTAGGTGCGGGGGGGCCGTACGAGCAGTACTTC. It is translated as CASSLGAGGPYEQYF. The chain is built from TRBV11-3 and TRBJ2-7; 9 bases fit TRBD2. Trimming removed 1 base from V and 4 bases from J; junction bases left unmatched: 5. CDR1 is SGHNT, CDR2 YENEEA, per germline. The CDR3 is 15 amino acids.

This clone has just one count. The V call is TRBV3-1 (or the pseudogene TRBV3-2), the J call TRBJ1-1; 7 bases align to TRBD1. The CDR3 has 14 residues. The germline V gene has CDR1 LGHDT and CDR2 YNNKEL (reference sequence). J gave up 3 bases and V 2 bases, and 3 bases lay outside the gene matches. The CDR3 sequence: CASSQPGQYTEAFF. CDR3 nucleotides: TGTGCCAGCAGCCAACCGGGACAGTACACTGAAGCTTTCTTT.

CDR3 loop: CASSRTGATGEKLFF. The CDR3 DNA follows: TGTGCCAGCAGCCGCACAGGGGCGACGGGCGAAAAACTGTTTTTT. The chain joins TRBV7-2 to TRBJ1-4; 7 nucleotides match TRBD1. The CDR3 has 15 residues. Losses at the gene ends were 5 bases for V and 8 bases for J; bases not matched to a gene: 11. The germline gives CDR1 SGHTA, CDR2 FQGNSA.